Each of the 5 T cell receptor beta chains below was sequenced from the same sample in a study of cytomegalovirus exposure and HLA in healthy donors. The PCR contained 60 Vbeta and 13 Jbeta primers. Method: immunoSEQ multiplex PCR; TCRdb's copy keeps in-frame clones and lacks some. The data show 20,000 to 25,000 clones, around 77% seen once. Material for sequencing was PBMCs. Receptors were obtained from a man in his fifties or sixties in good health and CMV-seronegative.

This clone appeared a single time. This sequence joins TRBV5-1 and TRBJ1-1; 8 nucleotides line up with TRBD1. Germline V gene data show CDR1 as SGHRS and CDR2 as YFSETQ. CDR3 size: 17 residues. V lost 5 bases, J lost 0 bases, and 12 bases stayed unmatched. CDR3 sequence: CASSSGQGSYLNTEAFF. CDR3 sequence (DNA): TGCGCCAGCAGTTCAGGACAGGGATCTTATCTGAACACTGAAGCTTTCTTT.

This clone has only a few counts. The V and J genes are TRBV6-5 and TRBJ2-7; TRBD1 matches 8 bases. This CDR3 spans 13 amino acids. Germline lookup yields CDR1 MNHEY and CDR2 SVGAGI. V lost 4 bases, J lost 3 bases, and 2 bases stayed unmatched. The CDR3 reads CASSSDRGYEQYF. The DNA for the CDR3 is TGTGCCAGCAGTTCTGACAGGGGCTACGAGCAGTACTTC.

This clone was recorded only once. The rearrangement links TRBV11-2 to TRBJ2-7; 8 bases are a match to TRBD2. CDR3 length: 16 amino acids. Germline V gives CDR1 SGHAT, CDR2 FQNNGV. V dropped 2 bases and J dropped 2; count of bases not matched to a gene: 8. The CDR3 region has the DNA TGTGCCAGCAGCTTACTCTTCGGGAGGGCGACCTACGAGCAGTACTTC. Its translation is CASSLLFGRATYEQYF.

The chain has TRBV15 and TRBJ2-1, with TRBD2 identical over 10 bases. The CDR3 totals 17 residues. Germline CDR1 LNHNV, CDR2 YYDKDF (reference sequence). V lost 0 bases to trimming and J lost 8 bases; unmatched junction nucleotides: 10. CDR3 region: CATSRDPVLAGGDEQFF. The CDR3 bases are TGTGCCACCAGCAGAGATCCGGTTTTAGCGGGAGGCGATGAGCAGTTCTTC.

The chain is built from TRBV7-9 and TRBJ1-2; D is perhaps TRBD1 (6 bases). The germline V gene has CDR1 SEHNR and CDR2 FQNEAQ (reference sequence). This CDR3 is built from 15 residues. Trimming stripped 0 bases from V and 7 bases from J, with 15 bases between. The CDR3 DNA reads as TGTGCCAGCAGCTTAGCCGGGTTAACAGGGACTGGCTACACCTTC. Amino acid sequence: CASSLAGLTGTGYTF. Full variable domain (outside the CDR3, taken from reference TRBV7-9 and TRBJ1-2): DTGVSQNPRHKITKRGQNVTFRCDPISEHNRLYWYRQTLGQGPEFLTYFQNEAQLEKSRLLSDRFSAERPKGSFSTLEIQRTEQGDSAMYLCASSLAGLTGTGYTFGSGTRLTVV.